These 18 T cell receptor beta chains came from one sample sequenced in a study of PD-1 blockade in classical Hodgkin lymphoma. Time point given: cycle 4 day 1 (C4D1), after five to seven weeks of nivolumab. With no exception, relapse followed autologous stem cell transplantation in all patients, and brentuximab vedotin exposure varied. Data came from immunoSEQ multiplex PCR; TCRdb stores just in-frame clones and leaves some out. The data show tens of thousands of clones, about 90% seen once. Sequences were derived from peripheral blood mononuclear cells (PBMCs), sampled before the fourth cycle of nivolumab. These TCRs come from a human donor with classical Hodgkin lymphoma.

The V call is TRBV2, the J call TRBJ1-4, with 9 bases that match TRBD1. The V gene's germline CDR1 is SNHLY and CDR2 FYNNEI. The length of the CDR3 is 15 residues. V lost 7 bases to trimming and J lost 8 bases; unmatched junction nucleotides: 11. Written as DNA, the CDR3 is TGTGCCAGCACCACAGGGGGCTTGTTTACAGAAAAACTGTTTTTT. Protein product: CASTTGGLFTEKLFF.

The J gene is TRBJ1-1, the V gene TRBV4-1, with 12 nucleotides matching TRBD1. CDR3 size: 18 residues. With 1 base clipped from V and 1 base from J, the junction kept 7 bases outside the gene matches. Germline V gene data show CDR1 as MGHRA and CDR2 as YSYEKL. The CDR3 nucleotides read TGCGCCAGCAGCCAAGCCGGGACAGGGGGCGCGGGGAACACTGAAGCTTTCTTT. Residues: CASSQAGTGGAGNTEAFF.

The chain is built from TRBV2 and TRBJ2-1; 7 nucleotides align to TRBD2. Germline V CDR1 and CDR2: SNHLY, FYNNEI. This CDR3 region has 12 residues. The V gene end was trimmed by 6 bases and the J gene end by 9 bases; junction bases not matched to a gene: 5. The DNA of the CDR3 is TGTGCCAGCAGCTCAAGCGGGGTTGAGCAGTTCTTC. It is translated as CASSSSGVEQFF.

The rearrangement links TRBV6-6 to TRBJ1-1; no definite D call. Trimming left V 7 bases short and J 1 base short, with 4 bases between. In germline, CDR1 is MNHNY, CDR2 SVGAGI (reference sequence). The CDR3 loop spans 11 amino acids. The chain's CDR3 is CASTGNTEAFF. The CDR3 DNA sequence: TGTGCCAGCACCGGGAACACTGAAGCTTTCTTT.

The rearrangement uses TRBV20-1 and TRBJ2-7; D is unclear. CDR3 length equals 11 residues. Between the trimmed V and J ends, which lost 1 base and 0 bases, there was a span of 1 base. Germline V CDR1 and CDR2: DFQATT, SNEGSKA (reference sequence). For the CDR3, the DNA is TGCAGTGCTAGAGGCTCCTACGAGCAGTACTTC. Its protein product is CSARGSYEQYF.

This rearrangement joins TRBV5-1 to TRBJ1-2; the D is unclear. The CDR3 totals 13 residues. The germline V gene has CDR1 SGHRS and CDR2 YFSETQ. The V gene lost 4 bases and the J gene lost 10 bases, with 17 bases spanning the gap. CDR3 sequence (DNA): TGCGCCAGCAGCATTGGCTGGGAGAGGGACTACACCTTC. It is translated as CASSIGWERDYTF.

This chain links TRBV28 with TRBJ2-2; TRBD1 matches 7 bases. Germline V CDR1 and CDR2: MDHEN, SYDVKM. Trimming removed 5 bases from V and 4 bases from J; junction bases left unmatched: 7. This CDR3 contains 15 residues. The CDR3 bases are TGTGCCAGCAGTGGAAGGGGGCGCGGCACCGGGGAGCTGTTTTTT. Translating gives CASSGRGRGTGELFF.

The J gene is TRBJ2-2, the V gene TRBV7-9; a weak D match, TRBD2 (6 bases). Germline assignment: CDR1 SEHNR and CDR2 FQNEAQ (reference sequence). V was clipped by 0 bases and J by 0 bases, with 8 bases between them. The CDR3 length is 16 residues. CDR3 loop: CASSLAGGTNTGELFF. The CDR3 nucleotides are TGTGCCAGCAGCTTAGCGGGGGGAACGAACACCGGGGAGCTGTTTTTT.

V and J are TRBV19 and TRBJ1-3; no firm D call. Germline V CDR1 and CDR2: LNHDA, SQIVND (reference sequence). The CDR3 sequence is 16 residues long. The V end lost 3 bases, the J end lost 0 bases, and 12 bases lay between the germline ends. The CDR3: CASSISIVGSGNTIYF. The CDR3 DNA reads TGTGCCAGTAGTATCTCGATTGTCGGCTCTGGAAACACCATATATTTT.

The V gene is TRBV6-6, the J gene TRBJ1-1; no firm D call. Trimming took 6 bases from V and 1 from J, leaving 12 bases between them. CDR1 is MNHNY and CDR2 is SVGAGI in the germline V gene (reference sequence). The CDR3 spans 14 residues. CDR3 coding DNA: TGTGCCAGCAGCGCTCCGGGGAGGAACACTGAAGCTTTCTTT. This sequence encodes CASSAPGRNTEAFF.

The CDR3 nucleotides read TGTGCCAGCAGCCATGGGCAGGGGCAGGGATCACCCCTCCACTTT. It codes for CASSHGQGQGSPLHF. The J gene is TRBJ1-6, the V gene TRBV13; TRBD1 might be the D (6 bases). CDR3 length: 15 amino acids. Germline values: CDR1 PRHDT, CDR2 FYEKMQ (reference sequence). The ends were cut back, 5 bases at V and 10 bases at J, with 18 bases in the middle. Based on the CDR3 plus reference TRBV13 and TRBJ1-6, the full variable domain is AAGVIQSPRHLIKEKRETATLKCYPIPRHDTVYWYQQGPGQDPQFLISFYEKMQSDKGSIPDRFSAQQFSDYHSELNMSSLELGDSALYFCASSHGQGQGSPLHFGNGTRLTVT.

Here the CDR3 DNA reads TGTGCCACCAGAACGAAGGTGAATCGGTCCTACGAGCAGTACTTC. Its translation is CATRTKVNRSYEQYF. The V gene is TRBV15, the J gene TRBJ2-7; D is ambiguous. The CDR3 sequence is 15 residues long. With 6 bases removed from V and 1 base from J, the gap between germline ends came to 16 bases. Looked up from germline, CDR1 is LNHNV and CDR2 is YYDKDF (reference sequence).

The chain is built from TRBV9 and TRBJ2-3, with TRBD2 as a possible D gene (6 bases). The length of the CDR3 is 15 residues. Trimming left V 3 bases short and J 2 bases short, with 13 bases between. Germline V gene lookup returns CDR1 SGDLS and CDR2 YYNGEE. CDR3 loop: CASSARLVDTDTQYF. CDR3 sequence (DNA): TGTGCCAGCAGCGCTAGACTAGTTGACACAGATACGCAGTATTTT.

The genes are TRBV7-9 and TRBJ2-7, with D possibly being TRBD2 (6 bases). This CDR3 spans 13 amino acids. Trimming left V 1 base short and J 3 bases short, with 7 bases between. CDR1 is SEHNR and CDR2 is FQNEAQ in the germline V gene (reference sequence). The CDR3 sequence is CASSLGGIYEQYF. In DNA form, the CDR3 reads TGTGCCAGCAGCTTAGGCGGGATCTACGAGCAGTACTTC.

The V call is TRBV2, the J call TRBJ1-5; no clear D gene. CDR3 length: 15 residues. V shed 1 base and J shed 2 bases, with 9 bases lying between them. From germline, CDR1 is SNHLY and CDR2 FYNNEI. The CDR3 DNA sequence: TGTGCCAGCAGTGAAGAAGGATCGGGCAATCAGCCCCAGCATTTT. It encodes CASSEEGSGNQPQHF.

The V call is TRBV10-3, the J call TRBJ2-1, with D possibly called TRBD1 or TRBD2 (5 bases each). The germline V gene encodes CDR1 ENHRY and CDR2 SYGVKD. V gave up 7 bases and J gave up 7 bases, with 17 bases separating them. This CDR3 is 14 amino acids long. Here the CDR3 DNA reads TGTGCCATCAAGATGGGGGTCGGGGCTAATGAGCAGTTCTTC. It codes for CAIKMGVGANEQFF.

The chain carries TRBV5-1 and TRBJ1-1, with a weak D call TRBD1 (6 bases). Trimming left V 1 base short and J 3 bases short, with 10 bases between. Germline V gene sequence: CDR1 SGHRS, CDR2 YFSETQ. The length of the CDR3 is 14 residues. CDR3 region: CASSLIGGDTEAFF. The CDR3 DNA reads TGCGCCAGCAGCTTGATAGGGGGGGACACTGAAGCTTTCTTT.

The chain uses TRBV6-5 and TRBJ2-1, with a weak D call TRBD1 (6 bases). Germline-derived CDR1 and CDR2 are MNHEY and SVGAGI. Trimming cost V 2 bases and J 3 bases, with 14 bases left between them. CDR3 length: 16 amino acids. CDR3 in DNA: TGTGCCAGCAGTTACAATACAGGGTTGGGCTACAATGAGCAGTTCTTC. This translates into CASSYNTGLGYNEQFF.